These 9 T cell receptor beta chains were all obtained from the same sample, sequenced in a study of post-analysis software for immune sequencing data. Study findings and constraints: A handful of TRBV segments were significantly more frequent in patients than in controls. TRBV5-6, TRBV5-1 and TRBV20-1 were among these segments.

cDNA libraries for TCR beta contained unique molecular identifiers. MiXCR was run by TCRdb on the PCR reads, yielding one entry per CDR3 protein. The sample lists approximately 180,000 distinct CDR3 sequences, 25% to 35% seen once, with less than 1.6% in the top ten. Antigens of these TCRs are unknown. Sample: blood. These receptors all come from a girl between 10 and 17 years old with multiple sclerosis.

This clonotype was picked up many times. The CDR3 nucleotides read TGCGCCAGCAGCCAGGACAGGGATCGGACTGGGGCCAACGTCCTGACTTTC. It translates to CASSQDRDRTGANVLTF. The rearrangement uses TRBV4-1 and TRBJ2-6; 8 nucleotides agree with TRBD1. Germline V gene sequence: CDR1 MGHRA, CDR2 YSYEKL. V shed 3 bases, J shed 2 bases, and the junction held 6 bases outside the gene matches. CDR3 size: 17 residues.

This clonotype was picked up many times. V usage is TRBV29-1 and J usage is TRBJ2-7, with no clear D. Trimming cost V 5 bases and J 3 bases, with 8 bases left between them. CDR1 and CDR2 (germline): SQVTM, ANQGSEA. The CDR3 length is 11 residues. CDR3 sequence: CSVKEYYEQYF. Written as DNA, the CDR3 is TGCAGCGTTAAGGAGTACTACGAGCAGTACTTC.

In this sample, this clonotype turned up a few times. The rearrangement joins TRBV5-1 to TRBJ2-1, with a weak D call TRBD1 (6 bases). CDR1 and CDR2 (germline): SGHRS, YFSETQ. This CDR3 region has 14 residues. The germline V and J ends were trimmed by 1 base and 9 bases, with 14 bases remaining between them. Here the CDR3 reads CASSLRVGDTEQFF. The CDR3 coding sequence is TGCGCCAGCAGCTTGAGGGTGGGGGACACTGAGCAGTTCTTC. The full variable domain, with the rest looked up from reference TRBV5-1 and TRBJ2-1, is KAGVTQTPRYLIKTRGQQVTLSCSPISGHRSVSWYQQTPGQGLQFLFEYFSETQRNKGNFPGRFSGRQFSNSRSEMNVSTLELGDSALYLCASSLRVGDTEQFFGPGTRLTVL.

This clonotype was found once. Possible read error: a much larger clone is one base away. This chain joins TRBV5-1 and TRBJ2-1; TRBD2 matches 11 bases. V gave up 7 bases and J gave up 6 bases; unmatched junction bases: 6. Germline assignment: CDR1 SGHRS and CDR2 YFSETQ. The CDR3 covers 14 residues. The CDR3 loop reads CASLLAGGSNEQFF. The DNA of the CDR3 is TGCGCCAGCCTTCTAGCGGGAGGATCCAATGAGCAGTTCTTC.

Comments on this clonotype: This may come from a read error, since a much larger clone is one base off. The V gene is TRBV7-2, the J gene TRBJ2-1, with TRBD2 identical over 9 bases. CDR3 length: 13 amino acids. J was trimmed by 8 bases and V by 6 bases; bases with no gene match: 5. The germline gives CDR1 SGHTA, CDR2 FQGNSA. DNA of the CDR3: TGTGCCAGCAGGGCGGGAGGGTACGATGAGCAGTTCTTC. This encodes CASRAGGYDEQFF.

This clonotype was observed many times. CDR3: CASSVGLRPHEQFF. DNA for the CDR3: TGTGCCAGCAGTGTGGGCCTACGCCCCCATGAGCAGTTCTTC. The chain has TRBV12-3 or TRBV12-4 and TRBJ2-1; D gene uncertain. V was shortened by 5 bases and J by 8 bases, with 16 bases between the two germline ends. The length of the CDR3 is 14 residues.

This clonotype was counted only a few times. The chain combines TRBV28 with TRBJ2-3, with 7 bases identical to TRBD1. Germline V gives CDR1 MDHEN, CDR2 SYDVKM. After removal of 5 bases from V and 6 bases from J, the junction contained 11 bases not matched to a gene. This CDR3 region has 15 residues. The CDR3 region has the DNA TGTGCCAGCAGTACCCGGACAGGAGGATTCGATACGCAGTATTTT. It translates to CASSTRTGGFDTQYF.

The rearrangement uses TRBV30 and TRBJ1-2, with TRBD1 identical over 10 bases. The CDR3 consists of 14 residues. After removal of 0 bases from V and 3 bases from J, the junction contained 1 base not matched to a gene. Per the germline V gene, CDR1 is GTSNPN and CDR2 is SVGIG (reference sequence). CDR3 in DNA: TGTGCCTGGAGTGTGGGGACAGGGGACTATGGCTACACCTTC. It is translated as CAWSVGTGDYGYTF.

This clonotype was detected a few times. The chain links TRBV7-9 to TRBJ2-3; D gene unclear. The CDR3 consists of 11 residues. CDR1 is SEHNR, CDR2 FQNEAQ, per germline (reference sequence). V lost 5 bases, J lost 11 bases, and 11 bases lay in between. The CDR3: CASSPHNEQYF. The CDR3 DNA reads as TGTGCCAGCAGCCCACACAATGAGCAGTATTTT.